This paragraph covers one T cell receptor beta chain sequence. The sample belongs to a study of blood T cell repertoires in COVID-19. The V gene's germline CDR1 is LNHNV and CDR2 YYDKDF (reference sequence). V lost 1 base and J 7 bases, leaving 4 bases between the germline ends. The CDR3 totals 11 residues. Using immunoSEQ multiplex PCR, the repertoire was profiled, and TCRdb retains in-frame clones only, with some absent. This sample yields approximately 58,000 clones, of which over 75% are seen a single time; roughly 4.7% belongs to the top ten. The chain recombines TRBV15 with TRBJ2-5; D unresolved. This receptor was obtained from a man in his forties or fifties with active COVID-19. The sequencing sample was made of peripheral blood. The CDR3 spells CATSRAGTQYF. The CDR3 DNA follows: TGTGCCACCAGCAGAGCGGGGACCCAGTACTTC.